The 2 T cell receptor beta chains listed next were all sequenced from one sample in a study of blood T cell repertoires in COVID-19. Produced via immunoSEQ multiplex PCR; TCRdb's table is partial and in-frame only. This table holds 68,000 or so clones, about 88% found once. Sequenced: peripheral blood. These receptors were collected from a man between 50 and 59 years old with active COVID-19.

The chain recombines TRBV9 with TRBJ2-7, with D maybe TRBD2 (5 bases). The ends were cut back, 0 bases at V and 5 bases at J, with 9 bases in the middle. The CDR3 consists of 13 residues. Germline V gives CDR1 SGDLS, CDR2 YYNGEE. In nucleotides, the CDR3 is TGTGCCAGCAGCGTAGTCGACTACGACGAGCAGTACTTC. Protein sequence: CASSVVDYDEQYF.

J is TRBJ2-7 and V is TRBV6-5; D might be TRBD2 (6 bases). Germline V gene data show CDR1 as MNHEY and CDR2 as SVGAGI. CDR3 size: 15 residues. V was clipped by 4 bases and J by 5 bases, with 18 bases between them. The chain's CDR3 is CASSFGLEGTHEQYF. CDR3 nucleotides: TGTGCCAGCAGTTTTGGCCTGGAGGGGACCCACGAGCAGTACTTC.